This TCR beta chain originates from a study of long-term antiretroviral therapy in people with HIV. General study results and limits: Pre-ART expanded TRB clones stayed dominant throughout, though often decreasing after ART.

Samples were assayed with immunoSEQ v3.0 at survey level. The repertoire was sequenced with immunoSEQ multiplex PCR; TCRdb's copy has only in-frame clones and lacks some. In the table there are 29,000 or so clones, over 90% of which are singletons. With regard to this clone: Its matching antigen is unknown.

The CDR3 loop spans 15 amino acids. With 4 bases removed from V and 5 bases from J, the gap between germline ends came to 14 bases. CDR1 is MGHDK and CDR2 is SYGVNS in the germline V gene. The rearrangement uses TRBV25-1 and TRBJ2-2; D possibly matches TRBD1 or TRBD2 (5 bases each). Sequencing used unsorted PBMCs, obtained about 6.7 years after starting antiretroviral therapy. The TCR comes from a woman between 35 and 50 years old with HIV. DNA of the CDR3: TGTGCCAGCAGTGGAGGGGATAGTCGGACCGGGGAGCTGTTTTTT. Residues: CASSGGDSRTGELFF.